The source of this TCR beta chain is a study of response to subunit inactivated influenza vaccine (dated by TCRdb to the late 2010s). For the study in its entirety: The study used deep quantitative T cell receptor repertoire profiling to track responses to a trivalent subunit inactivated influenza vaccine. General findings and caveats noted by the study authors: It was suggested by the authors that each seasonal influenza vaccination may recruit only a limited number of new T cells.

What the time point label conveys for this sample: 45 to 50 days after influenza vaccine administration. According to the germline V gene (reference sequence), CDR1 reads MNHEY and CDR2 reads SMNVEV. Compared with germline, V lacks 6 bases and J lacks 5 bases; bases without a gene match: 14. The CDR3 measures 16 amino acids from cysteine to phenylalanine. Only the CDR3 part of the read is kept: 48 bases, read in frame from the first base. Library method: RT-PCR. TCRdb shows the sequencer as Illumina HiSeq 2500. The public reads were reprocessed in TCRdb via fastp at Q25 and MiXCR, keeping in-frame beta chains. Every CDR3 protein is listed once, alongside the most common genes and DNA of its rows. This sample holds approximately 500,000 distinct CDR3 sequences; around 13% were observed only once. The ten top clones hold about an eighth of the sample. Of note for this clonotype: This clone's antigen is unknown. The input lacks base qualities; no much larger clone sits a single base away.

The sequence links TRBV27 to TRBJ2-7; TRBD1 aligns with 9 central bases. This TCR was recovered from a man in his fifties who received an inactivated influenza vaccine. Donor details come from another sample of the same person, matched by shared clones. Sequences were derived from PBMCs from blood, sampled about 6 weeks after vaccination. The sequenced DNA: TGTGCCAGCAGGCTGATCGGACAGGGGCTGGGCGACGAGCAGTACTTC. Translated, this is CASRLIGQGLGDEQYF.